These 31 T cell receptor beta chains were all obtained from the same sample, sequenced in a study of cytomegalovirus exposure and HLA in healthy donors. Primers for the PCR totalled 60 Vbeta and 13 Jbeta. Measured with immunoSEQ multiplex PCR; TCRdb has only the in-frame clones, and not every one. Found here are approximately 150,000 clones, roughly 79% of them singletons; the top ten hold over 10%. Sequenced sample: PBMCs. These TCRs come from a woman between 50 and 59 years old in good health and CMV-seronegative.

A single count supports this clone. The junction does not match germline at one end; this may be a read error. The chain combines TRBV5-1 with TRBJ1-1; no definite D call. The germline gives CDR1 SGHRS, CDR2 YFSETQ. The CDR3 spans 13 residues. The CDR3 is CASRLGRTTEAFF. The DNA of the CDR3 is TGCGCCAGCAGATTGGGGAGGACCACTGAAGCTTTCTTT.

The chain carries TRBV28 and TRBJ2-7; D uncertain. Germline-derived CDR1 and CDR2 are MDHEN and SYDVKM. The CDR3 runs 12 residues. With 5 bases removed from V and 0 bases from J, the gap between germline ends came to 5 bases. The CDR3 loop is CASSLSSYEQYF. CDR3 nucleotides: TGTGCCAGCAGTCTGAGCTCCTACGAGCAGTACTTC.

The chain employs TRBV5-6 and TRBJ2-3; no reliable D call. Germline lookup yields CDR1 SGHDT and CDR2 YYEEEE. The CDR3 length is 13 residues. V was cut by 1 base and J by 4 bases, with 7 bases left in between. CDR3 bases: TGTGCCAGCAGCTTGCTGGGCGCAGATACGCAGTATTTT. Encoded protein: CASSLLGADTQYF.

This clone was picked up one time. The chain recombines TRBV5-7 with TRBJ1-5; D not resolved. TRBV5-7 is sorted into the ORF group, with uncertain function. The CDR3 extends over 15 amino acids. Deletions cut 5 bases from V and 5 bases from J, with 17 bases between. CDR3 in DNA: TGTGCCAGCAGTCCGCCCCAGAGGTCCGATCAGCCCCAGCATTTT. Translating it yields CASSPPQRSDQPQHF.

V and J are TRBV29-1 and TRBJ2-5; 11 bases align to TRBD1. Trimming at V came to 3 bases and at J to 5 bases, leaving 8 bases not matched to a gene. This CDR3 region has 15 residues. CDR1 SQVTM and CDR2 ANQGSEA come from the germline V gene. CDR3 DNA: TGCAGCGTTGACCCTGGACAGGGGGCAGGGGAGACCCAGTACTTC. It translates to CSVDPGQGAGETQYF.

The CDR3 coding sequence is TGTGCCTGGAGTGTAGGACACCCATTCTATGGCTACACCTTC. Encoded protein: CAWSVGHPFYGYTF. The rearrangement links TRBV30 to TRBJ1-2; TRBD1 is a possible D gene (5 bases). Trimming removed 0 bases from V and 4 bases from J, with 12 bases in between. This CDR3 contains 14 residues. Germline CDR1 GTSNPN, CDR2 SVGIG (reference sequence).

This CDR3 reads CASSSSGTGVEETQYF. CDR3 bases: TGCGCCAGCAGCTCCTCGGGGACTGGGGTGGAGGAGACCCAGTACTTC. The chain employs TRBV4-3 and TRBJ2-5; maybe TRBD2 (6 bases). The CDR3 spans 16 residues. V lost 5 bases, J lost 5 bases, and 21 bases lay in between. Per germline, CDR1 LGHNA and CDR2 YSLEER.

The chain couples TRBV7-2 to TRBJ1-2; possibly TRBD1 for D (5 bases). The V and J ends lost 3 bases and 2 bases respectively, with 19 bases between them. CDR1 SGHTA and CDR2 FQGNSA come from the germline V gene. The CDR3 totals 17 residues. CDR3 protein: CASSFATGRVRNYGYTF. DNA for the CDR3: TGTGCCAGCAGCTTCGCCACGGGCAGGGTGAGAAACTATGGCTACACCTTC.

Here the CDR3 DNA reads TGTGCCAGCAGTTTGACAGGAGAATTCAATGAGCAGTTCTTC. As protein: CASSLTGEFNEQFF. V usage is TRBV6-6 and J usage is TRBJ2-1; perhaps TRBD1 as D (6 bases). CDR1 MNHNY and CDR2 SVGAGI come from the germline V gene (reference sequence). The CDR3 covers 14 residues. V lost 4 bases, J lost 6 bases, and 13 bases lay in between.

The chain has TRBV18 and TRBJ2-3, with 8 bases fitting TRBD2. The germline gives CDR1 KGHSH, CDR2 LQKENI. The CDR3 has 15 residues. Trimming took 5 bases from V and 3 from J; bases not matched to a gene: 7. This chain's CDR3 is CASSDGRAGTDTQYF. CDR3 coding DNA: TGTGCCAGCTCAGACGGGAGGGCCGGAACAGATACGCAGTATTTT.

V is TRBV10-3 and J is TRBJ2-7, with a weak D call TRBD1 (5 bases). V shed 0 bases and J shed 2 bases, with 8 bases lying between them. CDR3 size: 14 residues. The germline V gene encodes CDR1 ENHRY and CDR2 SYGVKD. CDR3 sequence (DNA): TGTGCCATCAGTGAGTCAACAGGCCCCTACGAGCAGTACTTC. It translates to CAISESTGPYEQYF.

The chain joins TRBV6-5 to TRBJ1-1; D is unresolved. Germline-derived CDR1 and CDR2 are MNHEY and SVGAGI. This CDR3 is 13 amino acids long. V lost 2 bases and J 4 bases, leaving 8 bases between the germline ends. As DNA, the CDR3 is TGTGCCAGCAGTTACGCCCCTAGCACTGAAGCTTTCTTT. Translating gives CASSYAPSTEAFF.

This clone was detected a few times. The V and J genes are TRBV27 and TRBJ2-7; D is unresolved. Germline V CDR1 and CDR2: MNHEY, SMNVEV (reference sequence). This CDR3 has 14 amino acids. Trimming pared 6 bases from V and 0 bases from J, leaving 12 bases between. In DNA form, the CDR3 reads TGTGCCAGCAGCCTTTCGGAGCTCTCCTACGAGCAGTACTTC. Translation: CASSLSELSYEQYF.

The chain recombines TRBV9 with TRBJ2-2; D may be TRBD2 (6 bases). V was pared by 5 bases and J by 6 bases, with 14 bases between. Germline-derived CDR1 and CDR2 are SGDLS and YYNGEE. The CDR3 has 14 amino acids. This CDR3 is CASSLAAMPGELFF. In nucleotides, the CDR3 is TGTGCCAGCAGTTTAGCGGCAATGCCCGGGGAGCTGTTTTTT.

The rearrangement uses TRBV18 and TRBJ1-3; D remains unclear. The CDR3 length is 16 residues. Trimming removed 6 bases at V and 0 bases at J, with 15 bases between. Germline V lookup: CDR1 KGHSH, CDR2 LQKENI. CDR3 sequence: CASSRGRASSGNTIYF. CDR3 DNA: TGTGCCAGCTCCCGCGGGAGGGCTTCCTCTGGAAACACCATATATTTT.

V is TRBV9 and J is TRBJ1-1; 7 nucleotides line up with TRBD1. This CDR3 spans 13 amino acids. Losses at the gene ends were 2 bases for V and 5 bases for J; bases not matched to a gene: 3. From germline, CDR1 is SGDLS and CDR2 YYNGEE. CDR3 loop: CASSVTGETEAFF. CDR3 nucleotides: TGTGCCAGCAGCGTCACAGGGGAGACTGAAGCTTTCTTT.

This CDR3 reads CASRNHRVNYGYTF. For the CDR3, the DNA is TGTGCCAGCAGAAACCACAGGGTTAACTATGGCTACACCTTC. This sequence joins TRBV5-6 and TRBJ1-2, with D possibly matching TRBD1 (6 bases). Germline-derived CDR1 and CDR2 are SGHDT and YYEEEE. The CDR3 covers 14 residues. V lost 5 bases and J 1 base, leaving 12 bases between the germline ends.

This chain uses TRBV5-1 with TRBJ1-5; possibly TRBD1 for D (5 bases). CDR3 length equals 15 residues. Germline loops: CDR1 SGHRS, CDR2 YFSETQ. Between the trimmed V and J ends, which lost 4 bases and 2 bases, there was a span of 13 bases. The chain's CDR3 is CASSPSGGGNQPQHF. The CDR3 DNA follows: TGCGCCAGCAGCCCCTCGGGAGGGGGCAATCAGCCCCAGCATTTT.

This clone was picked up a small number of times. This chain joins TRBV15 and TRBJ2-1, with 8 bases matching TRBD2. Looked up from germline, CDR1 is LNHNV and CDR2 is YYDKDF (reference sequence). After removal of 0 bases from V and 2 bases from J, the junction contained 3 bases not matched to a gene. The CDR3 loop spans 16 amino acids. CDR3 in amino acids: CATSRDRRGAYNEQFF. CDR3 DNA sequence: TGTGCCACCAGCAGAGATCGGCGGGGGGCCTACAATGAGCAGTTCTTC.

The CDR3 here is CASSLRTGSYNEQFF. In DNA form, the CDR3 reads TGTGCCAGCAGCTTGAGGACAGGCTCCTACAATGAGCAGTTCTTC. The rearrangement links TRBV13 to TRBJ2-1; 7 bases align to TRBD1. The germline CDR1 and CDR2 sequences are PRHDT and FYEKMQ (reference sequence). The CDR3 loop spans 15 amino acids. V lost 3 bases and J lost 0; bases outside the gene matches: 2.

The rearrangement links TRBV30 to TRBJ2-1, with 7 nucleotides matching TRBD2. Germline V gene sequence: CDR1 GTSNPN, CDR2 SVGIG (reference sequence). The CDR3 runs to 16 residues. The trim removed 0 bases at V and 2 bases at J, leaving 7 bases unmatched. In nucleotides, the CDR3 is TGTGCCTGGAGTGTACTAAGGGGACTAACCTACAATGAGCAGTTCTTC. It translates to CAWSVLRGLTYNEQFF. The whole variable domain, remainder taken from reference TRBV30 and TRBJ2-1, is SQTIHQWPATLVQPVGSPLSLECTVEGTSNPNLYWYRQAAGRGLQLLFYSVGIGQISSEVPQNLSASRPQDRQFILSSKKLLLSDSGFYLCAWSVLRGLTYNEQFFGPGTRLTVL.

The chain employs TRBV5-1 and TRBJ1-4; the D gene is possibly TRBD1 (6 bases). Germline CDR1 and CDR2: SGHRS and YFSETQ. The length of the CDR3 is 14 residues. Trimming left V 8 bases short and J 0 bases short, with 11 bases between. The CDR3 coding sequence is TGCGCCAGTACCCGGGACACAACTAATGAAAAACTGTTTTTT. Translation gives CASTRDTTNEKLFF.

The chain recombines TRBV7-9 with TRBJ2-3; 11 bases are shared with TRBD2. Germline lookup yields CDR1 SEHNR and CDR2 FQNEAQ (reference sequence). V dropped 5 bases and J dropped 2; count of bases not matched to a gene: 9. CDR3 length: 17 residues. CDR3 region: CASSPRGLAALTDTQYF. DNA for the CDR3: TGTGCCAGCAGCCCTCGGGGACTAGCGGCCCTCACAGATACGCAGTATTTT.

V gene TRBV27 combines with J gene TRBJ2-1, with D uncertain. This CDR3 is 12 amino acids long. V was cut by 8 bases and J by 4 bases, with 9 bases left in between. The germline V gene has CDR1 MNHEY and CDR2 SMNVEV (reference sequence). CDR3 sequence: CASQTGYNEQFF. The CDR3, as DNA: TGTGCCAGCCAGACTGGATACAATGAGCAGTTCTTC.

J is TRBJ2-1 and V is TRBV5-1; 8 positions agree with TRBD2. CDR3 size: 15 residues. The germline CDR1 and CDR2 sequences are SGHRS and YFSETQ. V lost 3 bases to trimming and J lost 6 bases; unmatched junction nucleotides: 8. CDR3 coding DNA: TGCGCCAGCAGCTCCACTAGCGGTCTCATCAATGAGCAGTTCTTC. Its translation is CASSSTSGLINEQFF.

Here the CDR3 reads CASSHATGGGGELFF. DNA for the CDR3: TGTGCCAGCAGCCATGCCACAGGGGGCGGCGGGGAGCTGTTTTTT. The chain links TRBV4-2 to TRBJ2-2, with TRBD1 identical over 9 bases. Per the germline V gene, CDR1 is LGHNA and CDR2 is YNFKEQ. Trimming removed 3 bases from V and 7 bases from J; junction bases left unmatched: 6. The CDR3 spans 15 residues.

The chain is built from TRBV28 and TRBJ1-1; D remains unclear. The CDR3 runs to 15 residues. Germline assignment: CDR1 MDHEN and CDR2 SYDVKM. Trimming took off 7 bases at V and 0 bases at J, with 15 bases between the two ends. The CDR3 nucleotides read TGTGCCAGCACCCTCCCAGGAGGATTGAACACTGAAGCTTTCTTT. Its translation: CASTLPGGLNTEAFF.

This clone was detected only once. The chain couples TRBV2 to TRBJ2-2, with D tentatively TRBD1 (5 bases). Germline values: CDR1 SNHLY, CDR2 FYNNEI. This CDR3 has 12 amino acids. Trimming stripped 6 bases from V and 5 bases from J, with 7 bases between. In DNA form, the CDR3 reads TGTGCCAGCAGGGGGCTGACCGGGGAGCTGTTTTTT. Its protein is CASRGLTGELFF. Together with reference TRBV2 and TRBJ2-2, the CDR3 gives the full variable domain: EPEVTQTPSHQVTQMGQEVILRCVPISNHLYFYWYRQILGQKVEFLVSFYNNEISEKSEIFDDQFSVERPDGSNFTLKIRSTKLEDSAMYFCASRGLTGELFFGEGSRLTVL.

This chain uses TRBV11-3 with TRBJ2-3, with D unresolved. Germline CDR1 SGHNT, CDR2 YENEEA. Trimming pared 2 bases from V and 0 bases from J, leaving 12 bases between. CDR3 size: 16 residues. CDR3 nucleotides: TGTGCCAGCAGCTTATTTATAGCCACTAGCACAGATACGCAGTATTTT. Amino acid sequence: CASSLFIATSTDTQYF.

V and J are TRBV4-2 and TRBJ2-2, with TRBD2 as a possible D gene (5 bases). The CDR3 loop spans 15 amino acids. Trimming removed 1 base at V and 7 bases at J, with 13 bases between. Germline lookup yields CDR1 LGHNA and CDR2 YNFKEQ. The CDR3 DNA sequence: TGTGCCAGCAGCCAAGGGGCCGGGGTTAACGGGGAGCTGTTTTTT. It codes for CASSQGAGVNGELFF.

This clone showed up just once. The CDR3 DNA sequence: TGTGCCAGCAGCCAAGGGGGACAGGGTTCTGGCTACACCTTC. Its translation: CASSQGGQGSGYTF. The gene calls are TRBV14 and TRBJ1-2, with 9 bases lining up with TRBD1. The V gene end was trimmed by 1 base and the J gene end by 7 bases; junction bases not matched to a gene: 4. Germline values: CDR1 SGHDN, CDR2 FVKESK. The length of the CDR3 is 14 residues.